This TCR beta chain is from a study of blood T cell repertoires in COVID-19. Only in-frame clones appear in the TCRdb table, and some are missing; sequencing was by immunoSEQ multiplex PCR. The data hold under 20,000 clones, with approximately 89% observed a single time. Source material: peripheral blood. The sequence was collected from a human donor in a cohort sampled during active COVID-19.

The CDR3 here is CASRQIGGSHEQYF. The DNA of the CDR3 is TGCGCCAGCAGACAGATCGGCGGGAGCCACGAGCAGTACTTC. This sequence joins TRBV10-1 and TRBJ2-7, with TRBD2 identical over 7 bases. The CDR3 covers 14 residues. V was clipped by 6 bases and J by 5 bases; unmatched bases: 10. The germline V gene has CDR1 WNHNN and CDR2 SYGVQD (reference sequence).